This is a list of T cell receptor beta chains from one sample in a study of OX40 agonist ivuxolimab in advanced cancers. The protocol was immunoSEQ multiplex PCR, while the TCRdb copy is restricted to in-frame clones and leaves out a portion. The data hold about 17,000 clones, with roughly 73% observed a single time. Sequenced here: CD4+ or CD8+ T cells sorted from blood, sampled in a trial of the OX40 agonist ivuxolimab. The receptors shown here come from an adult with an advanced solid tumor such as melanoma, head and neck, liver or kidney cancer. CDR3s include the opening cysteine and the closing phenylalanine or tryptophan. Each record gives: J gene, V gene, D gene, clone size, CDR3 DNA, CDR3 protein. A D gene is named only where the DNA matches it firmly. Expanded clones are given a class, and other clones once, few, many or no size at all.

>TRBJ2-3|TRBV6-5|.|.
TGTGCCAGCAGTCTTTTGGGGACCTCCTCGGATACGCAGTATTTT
CASSLLGTSSDTQYF
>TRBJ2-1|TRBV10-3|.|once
TGTGCCATCAGTGAACCCGGAGGACTTTGGGACGAGCAGTTCTTC
CAISEPGGLWDEQFF
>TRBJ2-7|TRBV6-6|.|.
TGTGCCAGCAGTTACTCGGGCCCACAGCCCTACGAGCAGTACTTC
CASSYSGPQPYEQYF
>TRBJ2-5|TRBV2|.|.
TGTGCCAGCAGTGAAGGTTTTGGGGCCGGAGAGACCCAGTACTTC
CASSEGFGAGETQYF
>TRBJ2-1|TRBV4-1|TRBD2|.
TGCGCCAGCAGTCCCTTTGGGCAAACGACTAGCAAAGGTACATACAATGAGCAGTTCTTC
CASSPFGQTTSKGTYNEQFF
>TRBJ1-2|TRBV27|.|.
TGTGCCAGCAGTTTGGAGAGTAACTATGGCTACACCTTC
CASSLESNYGYTF
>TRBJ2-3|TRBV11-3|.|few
TGTGCCAGCAGCTCTCGGGACAACCCGGGCGTAGATACGCAGTATTTT
CASSSRDNPGVDTQYF
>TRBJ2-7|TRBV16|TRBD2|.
TGTGCCAGCAGCGGGGGGGGTTACTACGAGCAGTACTTC
CASSGGGYYEQYF
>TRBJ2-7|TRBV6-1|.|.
TGTGCCAGCAGTCCAGGGCGCGAGCAGTACTTC
CASSPGREQYF
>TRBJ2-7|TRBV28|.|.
TGTGCCAGCAGTTTGGACGAGTCTAGAGAGCAGTACTTC
CASSLDESREQYF
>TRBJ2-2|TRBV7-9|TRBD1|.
TGTGCCAGCAGCTCCCAAACAGGGGGTATTTACACCGGGGAGCTGTTTTTT
CASSSQTGGIYTGELFF
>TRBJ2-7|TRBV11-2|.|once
TGTGCCAGCAGCTTAACTGGAACCTACGAGCAGTACTTC
CASSLTGTYEQYF
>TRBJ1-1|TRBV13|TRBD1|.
TGTGCCAGCAGCTTAGGGCGAGGGGGCGCGGACACTGAAGCTTTCTTT
CASSLGRGGADTEAFF
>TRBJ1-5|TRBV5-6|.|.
TGTGCCAGCAGCTTGCGGGGGGCCAGGCAGCCCCAGCATTTT
CASSLRGARQPQHF
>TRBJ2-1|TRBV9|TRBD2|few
TGTGCCAGCAGCGTCATAGCGGGAGCCTACAATGAGCAGTTCTTC
CASSVIAGAYNEQFF
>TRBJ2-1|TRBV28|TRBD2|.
TGTGCCACGTTCACCCAGCGGGAGGCTACCTACAATGAGCAGTTCTTC
CATFTQREATYNEQFF
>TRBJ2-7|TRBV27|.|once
TGTGCCAGCACAGGGTTCTCCTACGAGCAGTACTTC
CASTGFSYEQYF
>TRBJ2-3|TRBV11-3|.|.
TGTGCCAGCAGTCAACTGGAGAGCACAGATACGCAGTATTTT
CASSQLESTDTQYF
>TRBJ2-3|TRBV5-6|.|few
TGTGCCAGCAGCTCGTGGGGGGGGGCCGGACCCGCTTTCACAGATACGCAGTATTTT
CASSSWGGAGPAFTDTQYF
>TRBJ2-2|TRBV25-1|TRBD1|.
TGTGCCAGCAGTGAGGGGGCGACAGGGGTGGAGCTGTTTTTT
CASSEGATGVELFF
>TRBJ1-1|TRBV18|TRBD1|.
TGTGCCAGCTCACCACGGGACAGGATAATGGGTACTGAAGCTTTCTTT
CASSPRDRIMGTEAFF
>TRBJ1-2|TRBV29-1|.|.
TGCAGCGTGTACTTGGACTATGGCTACACCTTC
CSVYLDYGYTF
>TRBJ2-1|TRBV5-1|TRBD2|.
TGCGCCAGCAGCTTGGGGTTTGCGGGAGGCCTCTACAATGAGCAGTTCTTC
CASSLGFAGGLYNEQFF
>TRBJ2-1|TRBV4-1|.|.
TGCGCCAGCAGCCAAGGGGTGAGGAATGAGCAGTTCTTC
CASSQGVRNEQFF
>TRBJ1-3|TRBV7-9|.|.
TGTGCCAGCAGCTTAGAGGGTAACACCATATATTTT
CASSLEGNTIYF
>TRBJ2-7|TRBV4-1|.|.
TGCGCCAGCAGCCCAGGACCGGGGCCCCAGTACGAGCAGTACTTC
CASSPGPGPQYEQYF
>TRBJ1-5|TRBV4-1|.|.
TGCGCCAGCAGCCTCCTAAGGGAGAATCAGCCCCAGCATTTT
CASSLLRENQPQHF
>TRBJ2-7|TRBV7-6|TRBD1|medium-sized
TGTGCCAGCAGCTTCGGGACAGGGCTGACCTACGAGCAGTACTTC
CASSFGTGLTYEQYF
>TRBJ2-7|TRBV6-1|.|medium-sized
TGTGCCAGCAGTGACTGGGGTTTCGGCTACGAGCAGTACTTC
CASSDWGFGYEQYF
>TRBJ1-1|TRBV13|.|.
TGTGCCAGCAGCTTAGAAGGGGAAACTGAAGCTTTCTTT
CASSLEGETEAFF
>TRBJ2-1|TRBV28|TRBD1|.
TGTGCCAGCAGTCCCCTCACAGGGGGGTACAATGAGCAGTTCTTC
CASSPLTGGYNEQFF
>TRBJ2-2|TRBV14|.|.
TGTGCCAGCAGCCAGGGCGGGGCGACCGGGGAGCTGTTTTTT
CASSQGGATGELFF
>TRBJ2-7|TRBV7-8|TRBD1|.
TGTGCCAGCAGCTTAGCAACCCGGGACAGTCCTATCGAGCAGTACTTC
CASSLATRDSPIEQYF
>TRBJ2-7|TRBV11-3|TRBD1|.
TGTGCCAGCAGCTCCGGGACAGCCCCCTACGAGCAGTACTTC
CASSSGTAPYEQYF
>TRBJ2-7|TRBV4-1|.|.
TGCGCCAGCAGCCAAGGGACTACCCGTATGTCCTACGAGCAGTACTTC
CASSQGTTRMSYEQYF
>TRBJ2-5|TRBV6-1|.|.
TGTGCCAGCAGTGAACAGGGGTGGGTACCCCAGTACTTC
CASSEQGWVPQYF
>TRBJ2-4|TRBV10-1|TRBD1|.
TGCGCCAGCAGTGAGTCGGGGGGACAGGGCATCGAAAACATTCAGTACTTC
CASSESGGQGIENIQYF
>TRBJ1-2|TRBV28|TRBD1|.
TGTGCCAGCAGTTCAGGACAGGGTAGAAGTAGCTATGGCTACACCTTC
CASSSGQGRSSYGYTF
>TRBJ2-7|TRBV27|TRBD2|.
TGTGCCAGCAGTTTTTCTGGCGGGAGAGTCTCCTACGAGCAGTACTTC
CASSFSGGRVSYEQYF
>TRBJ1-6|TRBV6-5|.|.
TGTGCCAGCAGTACCGGAGGGGGAAATTCACCCCTCCACTTT
CASSTGGGNSPLHF
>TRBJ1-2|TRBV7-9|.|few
TGTGCCAGCAGCTTAGCGGACCTCGGATATGGCTACACCTTC
CASSLADLGYGYTF
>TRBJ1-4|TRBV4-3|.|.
TGCGCCAGCAGCCAAGGGTATGGGGAAAAACTGTTTTTT
CASSQGYGEKLFF
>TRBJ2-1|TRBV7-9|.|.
TGTGCCAGCAGAGGTCCCCGCAATGAGCAGTTCTTC
CASRGPRNEQFF
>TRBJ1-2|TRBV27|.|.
TGTGCCAGCAGTTTGGGCAGGGCCTATGGCTACACCTTC
CASSLGRAYGYTF
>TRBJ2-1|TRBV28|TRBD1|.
TGTGCCAGCAGTCAATGGACAGGGGGTGCCAATGAGCAGTTCTTC
CASSQWTGGANEQFF
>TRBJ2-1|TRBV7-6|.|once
TGTGCCAGCAGCTTAGCGGATTCTGAGCAGTTCTTC
CASSLADSEQFF
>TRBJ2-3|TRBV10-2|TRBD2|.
TGCGCCAGCAGCACCACTAGCGGGGGATTAGATACGCAGTATTTT
CASSTTSGGLDTQYF
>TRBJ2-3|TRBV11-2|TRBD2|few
TGTGCCAGCAGCCCGCTCGGCGGGAGGTTGGCACCAACAGATACGCAGTATTTT
CASSPLGGRLAPTDTQYF
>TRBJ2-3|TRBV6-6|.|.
TGTGCCAGCAGTTACTCCAACACAGATACGCAGTATTTT
CASSYSNTDTQYF
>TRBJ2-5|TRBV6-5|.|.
TGTGCCAGCAGTTACTTGGGAGATCCCTACGGGGAGACCCAGTACTTC
CASSYLGDPYGETQYF
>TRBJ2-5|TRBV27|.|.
TGTGCCAGCAGTTTAATGGGTATAGGGGAGACCCAGTACTTC
CASSLMGIGETQYF
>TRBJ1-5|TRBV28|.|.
TGTGCCAGCATCTCTGGAGGGAATCAGCCCCAGCATTTT
CASISGGNQPQHF